One T cell receptor (beta chain) is described in this entry. The sample originates from a study of T cell changes during pregnancy in multiple sclerosis. The germline CDR1 and CDR2 sequences are SGHAT and FQNNGV. This CDR3 is built from 17 residues. Trimming removed 4 bases from V and 4 bases from J; junction bases left unmatched: 13. Clones were sequenced by immunoSEQ multiplex PCR, and TCRdb holds only the in-frame ones, with some missing. The table lists 35,000 to 45,000 clones, about 91% of them singletons. The receptor comes from a female donor in good health, enrolled as a control in a pregnancy study. The material sequenced was CD4+ T cells from peripheral blood mononuclear cells, taken after pregnancy. The V call is TRBV11-2, the J call TRBJ1-3; 7 nucleotides line up with TRBD1. This CDR3 reads CASSSHRGPREGNTIYF. The CDR3 DNA reads TGTGCCAGCAGCTCACATAGGGGGCCCCGTGAGGGAAACACCATATATTTT.